This paragraph reports one T cell receptor (beta chain). Its antigen is unknown. Generated by immunoSEQ multiplex PCR, the TCRdb table keeps only in-frame clones and is missing some. The sample has about 16,000 clones; 86% are singletons. This entry comes from a study of OX40 agonist ivuxolimab in advanced cancers. Study results and limitations: The antigens recognized by the expanded peripheral T cells, that is their antigen specificity, were not determined.

Germline V CDR1 and CDR2: MDHEN, SYDVKM. The CDR3 totals 13 residues. Trimming shortened V by 4 bases and J by 8 bases, and 9 bases separated the two germline ends. The rearrangement joins TRBV28 to TRBJ1-6; D is undetermined. The input for sequencing was CD4+ or CD8+ T cells sorted from blood, taken in a trial of the OX40 agonist ivuxolimab. This TCR was sampled from an adult with an advanced solid tumor such as melanoma, head and neck, liver or kidney cancer. CDR3 coding DNA: TGTGCCAGCAGTTCCTACAGCGATTCACCCCTCCACTTT. Protein product: CASSSYSDSPLHF.